Below, one T cell receptor (beta chain) is given with its context. No antigen is known for it. The data stem from a study of shared clonotypes between healthy human individuals. Study background: Per donor, CD8 memory used one plate, CD8 naive used two, CD4 memory used three and CD4 naive used three. Study results and limitations: Clonotypes shared by all four donors outscored non-shared clonotypes in generation probability. Despite large depth, rarefaction showed incomplete sorted-subset sequencing.

Healthy HIV-negative adults without recent acute infections or vaccinations served as donors. The CDR3 covers 16 residues. Germline V gives CDR1 SGHRS, CDR2 YFSETQ. J lost 2 bases, V lost 0 bases, and 4 bases had no gene match. The method was immunoSEQ multiplex PCR; TCRdb's version includes in-frame clones alone and lacks a portion of them. This table has 2 million to 3 million clones, 93% appearing once. Source material: naive CD4+ T cells from PBMCs. Subset reported: CD45RA+ positively selected. The V call is TRBV5-1, the J call TRBJ2-1; 8 bases agree with TRBD2. The origin of this receptor is a man younger than 35 in good health. Some clones in this sample may be carry-over from other donors' samples. In DNA, the CDR3 is TGCGCCAGCAGCTTGGGGCAGCGGGGGACCTACAATGAGCAGTTCTTC. This translates into CASSLGQRGTYNEQFF.